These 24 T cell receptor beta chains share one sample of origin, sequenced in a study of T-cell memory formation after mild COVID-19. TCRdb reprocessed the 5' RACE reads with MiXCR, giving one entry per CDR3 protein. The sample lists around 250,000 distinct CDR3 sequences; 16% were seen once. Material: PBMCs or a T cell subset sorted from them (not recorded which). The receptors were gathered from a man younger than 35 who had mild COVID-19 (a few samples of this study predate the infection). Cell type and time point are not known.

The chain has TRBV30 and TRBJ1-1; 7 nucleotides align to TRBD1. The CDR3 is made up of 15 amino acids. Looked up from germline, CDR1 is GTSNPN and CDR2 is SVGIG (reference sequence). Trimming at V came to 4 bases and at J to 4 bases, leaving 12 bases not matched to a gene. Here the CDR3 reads CAWTIQGAGGTEAFF. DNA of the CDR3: TGTGCCTGGACTATACAGGGAGCAGGGGGCACTGAAGCTTTCTTT.

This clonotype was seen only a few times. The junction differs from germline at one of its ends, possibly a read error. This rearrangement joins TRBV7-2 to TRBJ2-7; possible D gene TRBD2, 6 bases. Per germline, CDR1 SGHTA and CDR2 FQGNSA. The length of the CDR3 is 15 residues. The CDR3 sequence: CASSLATAGGWEQYF. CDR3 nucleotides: TGTGCCAGCAGCCTAGCAACGGCAGGAGGGTGGGAGCAGTACTTC.

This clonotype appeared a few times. CDR3 amino acids: CASSLDRGPYGYTF. The CDR3 nucleotides read TGTGCCAGCAGCTTAGACAGGGGTCCCTATGGCTACACCTTC. This sequence joins TRBV6-6 and TRBJ1-2; 8 nucleotides line up with TRBD1. Germline V lookup: CDR1 MNHNY, CDR2 SVGAGI (reference sequence). The V segment lost 6 bases and the J segment 4 bases; nucleotides outside the gene matches: 7. This CDR3 has 14 amino acids.

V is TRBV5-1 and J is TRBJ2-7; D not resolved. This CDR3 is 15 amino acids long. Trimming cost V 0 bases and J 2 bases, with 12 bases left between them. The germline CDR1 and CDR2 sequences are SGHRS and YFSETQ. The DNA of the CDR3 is TGCGCCAGCAGCTTGGGTATAGCTGGGACCTACGAGCAGTACGTC. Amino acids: CASSLGIAGTYEQYV.

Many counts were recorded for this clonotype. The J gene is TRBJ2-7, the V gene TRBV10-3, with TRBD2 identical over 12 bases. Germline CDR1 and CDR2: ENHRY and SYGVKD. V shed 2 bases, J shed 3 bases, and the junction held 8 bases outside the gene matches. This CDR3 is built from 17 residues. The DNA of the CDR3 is TGTGCCATCAGTGAGCCAGGACTAGCGGGGTCAAACTACGAGCAGTACTTC. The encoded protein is CAISEPGLAGSNYEQYF.

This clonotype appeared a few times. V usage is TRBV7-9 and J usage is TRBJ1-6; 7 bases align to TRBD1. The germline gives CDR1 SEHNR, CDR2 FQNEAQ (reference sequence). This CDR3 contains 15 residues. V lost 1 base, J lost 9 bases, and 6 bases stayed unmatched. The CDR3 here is CASSLGQGIVSPLHF. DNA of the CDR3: TGTGCCAGCAGCTTAGGACAGGGAATCGTTTCACCCCTCCACTTT. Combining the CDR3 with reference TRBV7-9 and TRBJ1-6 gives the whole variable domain DTGVSQNPRHKITKRGQNVTFRCDPISEHNRLYWYRQTLGQGPEFLTYFQNEAQLEKSRLLSDRFSAERPKGSFSTLEIQRTEQGDSAMYLCASSLGQGIVSPLHFGNGTRLTVT.

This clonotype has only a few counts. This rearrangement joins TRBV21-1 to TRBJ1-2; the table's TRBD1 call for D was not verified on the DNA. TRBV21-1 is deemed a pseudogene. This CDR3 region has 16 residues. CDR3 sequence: CASSKEKEQGRRGYTF. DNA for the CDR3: TGTGCCAGCAGCAAAGAGAAGGAACAGGGGAGACGTGGCTACACCTTC.

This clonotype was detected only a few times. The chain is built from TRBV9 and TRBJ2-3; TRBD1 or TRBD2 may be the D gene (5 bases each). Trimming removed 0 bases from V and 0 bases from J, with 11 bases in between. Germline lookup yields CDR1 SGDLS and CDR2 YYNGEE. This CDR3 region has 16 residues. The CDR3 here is CASSVDRGPSTDTQYF. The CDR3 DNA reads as TGTGCCAGCAGCGTAGACCGGGGCCCCAGCACAGATACGCAGTATTTT.

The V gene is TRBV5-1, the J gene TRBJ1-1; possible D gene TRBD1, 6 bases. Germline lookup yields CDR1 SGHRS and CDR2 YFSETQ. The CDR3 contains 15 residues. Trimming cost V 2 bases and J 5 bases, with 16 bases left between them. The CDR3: CASSLDGGGRTEAFF. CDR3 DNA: TGCGCCAGCAGCTTAGACGGAGGGGGACGGACTGAAGCTTTCTTT.

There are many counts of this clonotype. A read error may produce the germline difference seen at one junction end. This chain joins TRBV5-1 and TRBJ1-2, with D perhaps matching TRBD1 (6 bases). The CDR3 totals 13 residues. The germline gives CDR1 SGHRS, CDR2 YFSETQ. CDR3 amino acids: CASSADSNSGYTF. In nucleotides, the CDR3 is TGCGCCAGCAGCGCGGACAGCAACTCTGGCTACACCTTC.

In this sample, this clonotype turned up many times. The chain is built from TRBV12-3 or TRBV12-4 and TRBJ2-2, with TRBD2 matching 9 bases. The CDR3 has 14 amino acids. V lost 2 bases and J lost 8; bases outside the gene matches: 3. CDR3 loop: CASSLRLAGGELFF. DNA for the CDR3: TGTGCCAGCAGTTTACGTCTAGCGGGGGGGGAGCTGTTTTTT.

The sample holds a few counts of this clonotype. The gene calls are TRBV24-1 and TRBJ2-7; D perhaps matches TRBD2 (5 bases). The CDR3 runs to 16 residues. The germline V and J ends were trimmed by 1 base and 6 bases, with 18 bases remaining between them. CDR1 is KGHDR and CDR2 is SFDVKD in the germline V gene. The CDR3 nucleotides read TGTGCCACCAGTGATTTCGAGGTGGGAGAGCTGGGCGAGCAGTACGTC. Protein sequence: CATSDFEVGELGEQYV.

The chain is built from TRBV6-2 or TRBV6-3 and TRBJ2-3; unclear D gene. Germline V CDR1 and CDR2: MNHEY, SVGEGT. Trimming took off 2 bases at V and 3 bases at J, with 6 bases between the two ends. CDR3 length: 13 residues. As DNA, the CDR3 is TGTGCCAGCAGTTACACAGAGACAGATACGCAGTATTTT. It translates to CASSYTETDTQYF.

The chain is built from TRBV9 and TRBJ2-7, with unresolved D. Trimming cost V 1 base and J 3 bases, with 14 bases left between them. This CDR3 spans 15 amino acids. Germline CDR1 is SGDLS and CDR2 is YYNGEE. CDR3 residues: CASSVTSTPLYEQYF. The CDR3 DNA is TGTGCCAGCAGCGTAACCTCCACCCCCCTCTACGAGCAGTACTTC.

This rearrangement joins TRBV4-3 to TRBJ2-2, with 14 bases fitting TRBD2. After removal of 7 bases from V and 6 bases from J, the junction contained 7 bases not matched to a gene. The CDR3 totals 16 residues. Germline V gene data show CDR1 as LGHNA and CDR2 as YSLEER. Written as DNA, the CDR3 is TGCGCCAGCAACGTGGGACTAGCGGGGGAATCCGGGGAGCTGTTTTTT. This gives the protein CASNVGLAGESGELFF.

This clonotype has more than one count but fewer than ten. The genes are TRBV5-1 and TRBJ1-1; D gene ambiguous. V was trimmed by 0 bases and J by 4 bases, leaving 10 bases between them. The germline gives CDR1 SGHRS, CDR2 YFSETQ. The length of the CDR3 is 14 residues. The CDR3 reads CASSLEAGLTEAFF. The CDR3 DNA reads TGCGCCAGCAGCTTGGAAGCCGGGCTCACTGAAGCTTTCTTT.

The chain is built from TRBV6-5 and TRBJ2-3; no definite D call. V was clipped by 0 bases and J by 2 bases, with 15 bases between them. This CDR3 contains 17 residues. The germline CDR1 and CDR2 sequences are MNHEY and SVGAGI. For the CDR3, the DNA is TGTGCCAGCAGTTACTCCCTCCCGGACCTACTCACAGATACGCAGTATTTT. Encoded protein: CASSYSLPDLLTDTQYF.

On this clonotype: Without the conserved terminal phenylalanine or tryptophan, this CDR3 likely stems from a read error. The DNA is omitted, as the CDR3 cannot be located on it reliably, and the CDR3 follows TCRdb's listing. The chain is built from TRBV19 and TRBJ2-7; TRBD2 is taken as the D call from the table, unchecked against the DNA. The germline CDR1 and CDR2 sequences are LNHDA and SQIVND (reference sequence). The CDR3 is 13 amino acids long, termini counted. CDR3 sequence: CASSDSQGRHPRI.

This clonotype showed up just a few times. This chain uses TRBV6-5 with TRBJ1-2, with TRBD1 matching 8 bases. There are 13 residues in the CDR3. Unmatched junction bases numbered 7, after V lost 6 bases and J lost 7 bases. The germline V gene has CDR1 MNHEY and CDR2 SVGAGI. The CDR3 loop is CASSRGQGGGYTF. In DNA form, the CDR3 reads TGTGCCAGCAGCAGGGGGCAGGGAGGTGGCTACACCTTC.

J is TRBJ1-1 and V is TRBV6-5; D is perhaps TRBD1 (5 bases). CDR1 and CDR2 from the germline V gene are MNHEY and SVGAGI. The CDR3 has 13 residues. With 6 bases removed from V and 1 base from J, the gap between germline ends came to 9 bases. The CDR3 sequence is CASSGRENTEAFF. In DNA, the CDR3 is TGTGCCAGCAGCGGCAGGGAGAACACTGAAGCTTTCTTT.

In DNA, the CDR3 is TGTGCCAGCAGTGCGACAGCCTATGGCTACACCTTC. This encodes CASSATAYGYTF. This chain joins TRBV12-3 or TRBV12-4 and TRBJ1-2; TRBD1 is a possible D gene (5 bases). CDR3 length equals 12 residues. V lost 5 bases to trimming and J lost 4 bases, with 8 bases between them.

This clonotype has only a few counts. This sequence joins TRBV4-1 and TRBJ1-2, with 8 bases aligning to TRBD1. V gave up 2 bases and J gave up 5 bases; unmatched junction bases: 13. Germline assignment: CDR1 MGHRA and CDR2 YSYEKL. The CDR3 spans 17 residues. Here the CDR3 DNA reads TGCGCCAGCAGCCAACGAGGACAGGGTGGCCCGGGGTATGGCTACACCTTC. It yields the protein CASSQRGQGGPGYGYTF.

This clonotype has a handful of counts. CDR3 in amino acids: CASSQVYRGGNQPQHF. The CDR3, as DNA: TGCGCCAGCAGCCAAGTCTACAGGGGTGGCAATCAGCCCCAGCATTTT. The J gene is TRBJ1-5, the V gene TRBV4-1, with 7 bases lining up with TRBD1. V was pared by 1 base and J by 2 bases, with 5 bases of the junction left unmatched. This CDR3 comprises 16 residues. Germline lookup yields CDR1 MGHRA and CDR2 YSYEKL.

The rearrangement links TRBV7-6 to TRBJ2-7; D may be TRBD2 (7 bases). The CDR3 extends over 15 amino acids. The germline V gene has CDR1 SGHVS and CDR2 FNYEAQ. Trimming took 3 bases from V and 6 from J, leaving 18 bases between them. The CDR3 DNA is TGTGCCAGCAGCTTCAGGAGGGGGGGGCCTGGCGAGCAGTACTTC. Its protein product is CASSFRRGGPGEQYF.